The clone carrying this T cell receptor beta chain was observed a handful of times. Its antigen is as yet unknown. Indicated time point: baseline pretreatment blood. Regarding treatment: 15 Gy SBRT to primary tumor, nephrectomy 4 weeks later. This renal cell carcinoma was of the clear cell type. Sequencing used immunoSEQ multiplex PCR; TCRdb keeps in-frame clones, though not all of them. Here the sample spans about 130,000 clones, 88% being singletons. The ends were cut back, 7 bases at V and 0 bases at J, with 10 bases in the middle. CDR1 is MNHNS and CDR2 is SASEGT in the germline V gene. This CDR3 is 14 amino acids long. This sample is drawn from a study of radiation and T cells in renal cell carcinoma. Overall study results and limits: Top tumor clonotypes rose in blood 2 weeks post-radiation, then contracted.

This clonotype was sampled from a woman in her 50s with renal cell carcinoma. The genes are TRBV6-1 and TRBJ1-5; D not certain. Sequenced here: blood, sampled from a patient whose treatment included radiotherapy and nephrectomy. CDR3 sequence: CASIDLYSNQPQHF. CDR3 sequence (DNA): TGTGCCAGCATCGATCTATATAGCAATCAGCCCCAGCATTTT.